The rows below give T cell receptor beta chains drawn from one sample of a study of blood T cell repertoires in COVID-19. Profiling relied on immunoSEQ multiplex PCR, and the TCRdb table lists in-frame clones only, not all of them. The data hold under 300,000 clones, with 86% observed a single time. The sample consisted of peripheral blood. These receptors were taken from a man between 60 and 70 years old with acute or convalescent COVID-19. CDR3s include the opening cysteine and the closing phenylalanine or tryptophan. Fields, in order: D gene, clone size, J gene, V gene, CDR3 DNA, CDR3 protein. A D gene is named only where the DNA matches it firmly. Only some rows state a clone size, as once, few, many or a class for expanded clones.

>-|-|TRBJ2-4|TRBV15
TGTGCCACCAGCAGAGAGAAGGACACGCTAGCCAAAAACATTCAGTACTTC
CATSREKDTLAKNIQYF
>TRBD2|-|TRBJ2-1|TRBV3-1/TRBV3-2
TGTGCCAGCAGCCAAGAGGGGAGGGCAGGAGAGCAGTTCTTC
CASSQEGRAGEQFF
>-|once|TRBJ2-7|TRBV2
TGTGCCAGCACACTAGTAACCTACGAGCAGTACTTC
CASTLVTYEQYF
>-|-|TRBJ2-7|TRBV28
TGTGCCAGCAGTTGGGACACCCTCAGAGAGCAGTACTTC
CASSWDTLREQYF
>TRBD1|-|TRBJ2-6|TRBV27
TGTGCCAGCAGTTTCGTCGGACAGGGAAGGAGCTCTGGGGCCAACGTCCTGACTTTC
CASSFVGQGRSSGANVLTF
>TRBD1|medium-sized|TRBJ2-7|TRBV4-1
TGCGCCAGCAGCCAAGGGGACAGGAAAGACGAGCAGTACTTC
CASSQGDRKDEQYF
>-|-|TRBJ2-7|TRBV28
TGTGCCAGCAGTTACAGGTTCGGAGCCTACGAGCAGTACTTC
CASSYRFGAYEQYF
>TRBD2|-|TRBJ2-7|TRBV30
TGTGCCTGGAACGAACTAGCGGGAGACTACGAGCAGTACTTC
CAWNELAGDYEQYF
>-|-|TRBJ2-2|TRBV11-3
TGTGCCAGCAGCCCTATGAGCGGCACCGGGGAGCTGTTTTTT
CASSPMSGTGELFF
>TRBD2|-|TRBJ2-1|TRBV12-3/TRBV12-4
TGTGCCAGCAGTTTCCTGATACTAGCGGAGCAGTTCTTC
CASSFLILAEQFF
>TRBD1|-|TRBJ2-3|TRBV24-1
TGTGCCACCAGTGAACCATCGACAGGGGTCACAGATACGCAGTATTTT
CATSEPSTGVTDTQYF
>-|-|TRBJ1-2|TRBV4-3
TGCGCCAGCAGCCAAGACAGGGACTATGGCTACACCTTC
CASSQDRDYGYTF
>TRBD1|-|TRBJ1-1|TRBV4-2
TGTGCCAGCAGCCAAGGGGACAGACTTAACACTGAAGCTTTCTTT
CASSQGDRLNTEAFF
>-|-|TRBJ2-4|TRBV30
TGTGCCTGGAGTCCCACCCGTAGAGTGAACATTCAGTACTTC
CAWSPTRRVNIQYF
>-|-|TRBJ1-2|TRBV6-1
TGTGCCAGCAGCCTCGTAACGCAGGGTGGCTACACCTTC
CASSLVTQGGYTF
>TRBD1|few|TRBJ2-7|TRBV5-4
TGTGCCAGCAGCGAAGGACAGGGACCCTACGAGCAGTACTTC
CASSEGQGPYEQYF
>TRBD1|-|TRBJ2-7|TRBV11-2
TGTGCCAGCAGCTGGGACAGGGGTCACCCCTACGAGCAGTACTTC
CASSWDRGHPYEQYF
>TRBD2|-|TRBJ2-1|TRBV9
TGTGCCAGCCAGAGCAGCGGGAATTCTGGTGAGCAGTTCTTC
CASQSSGNSGEQFF
>-|-|TRBJ1-3|TRBV6-1
TGTGCCAGCAGTGAACTAAGGGGTAGAAACACCATATATTTT
CASSELRGRNTIYF
>TRBD2|-|TRBJ2-6|TRBV6-6
TGTGCCAGCAGTCGCGGGACTAGAAGCTCTGGGGCCAACGTCCTGACTTTC
CASSRGTRSSGANVLTF
>TRBD2|-|TRBJ2-1|TRBV28
TGTGCCAGCAGTCCATGGACCTCAGCGGGAGGGGAAAGCTCCTACAATGAGCAGTTCTTC
CASSPWTSAGGESSYNEQFF
>-|-|TRBJ2-3|TRBV28
TGTGCCAGCAGTGTACAGGGTAAAGGAACAGATACGCAGTATTTT
CASSVQGKGTDTQYF
>-|-|TRBJ1-1|TRBV5-1
TGCGCCAGCAGCACGGACAAGCCTGGCACTGAAGCTTTCTTT
CASSTDKPGTEAFF
>TRBD1|once|TRBJ2-1|TRBV12-5
TGTGCTAGTGGTTTGAACAGGGGTACAAGTAGTGATGAGCAGTTCTTC
CASGLNRGTSSDEQFF
>TRBD2|-|TRBJ2-7|TRBV4-2
TGTGCCAGCAGCCCCCGCCCCCAGGGCGGGAGGGACGAGCAGTACTTC
CASSPRPQGGRDEQYF
>TRBD1|-|TRBJ1-3|TRBV28
TGTGCCAGCAGTCCAGGGGGAGGATTCTACTCTGGAAACACCATATATTTT
CASSPGGGFYSGNTIYF
>TRBD1|-|TRBJ1-1|TRBV5-1
TGCGCCAGCAGCTTGGACGGACAGGGTCGGACTGAAGCTTTCTTT
CASSLDGQGRTEAFF
>-|-|TRBJ2-6|TRBV6-2/TRBV6-3
TGTGCCAGCAGCCCTATGGGCAACTCTGGGGCCAACGTCCTGACTTTC
CASSPMGNSGANVLTF
>-|-|TRBJ1-4|TRBV28
TGTGCCAGCAGTTTTAAATCGGGCGGGACGTATGAAAAACTGTTTTTT
CASSFKSGGTYEKLFF
>-|once|TRBJ1-1|TRBV20-1
TGCAGTGCTAGTCATACAGACACTGAAGCTTTCTTT
CSASHTDTEAFF
>-|-|TRBJ1-5|TRBV12-3/TRBV12-4
TGTGCCAGCAGTCCCCATAATCAGCCCCAGCATTTT
CASSPHNQPQHF
>TRBD1|-|TRBJ2-7|TRBV18
TGTGCCAGCTCACCACAGAGTTTGTCCGGGACAGGACGCTACGAGCAGTACTTC
CASSPQSLSGTGRYEQYF
>-|-|TRBJ2-7|TRBV27
TGTGCCAGCAGTTCCCAGGGTTCCTACGAGCAGTACTTC
CASSSQGSYEQYF
>-|-|TRBJ1-1|TRBV6-5
TGTGCCAGCAGTTTAGATGCGGGGAGGGGGACTGAAGCTTTCTTT
CASSLDAGRGTEAFF
>-|-|TRBJ1-1|TRBV11-2
TGTGCCAGCAGCTTAGGGCCGGGGTCGGTGAACACTGAAGCTTTCTTT
CASSLGPGSVNTEAFF
>-|-|TRBJ2-2|TRBV7-3
TGTGCCAGCAGCTTATTCAGGGGCCCAAACACCGGGGAGCTGTTTTTT
CASSLFRGPNTGELFF
>TRBD1|once|TRBJ1-1|TRBV28
TGTGCCAGCAGTCGACAGGGTCGGACTGAAGCTTTCTTT
CASSRQGRTEAFF
>-|-|TRBJ2-5|TRBV29-1
TGCAGCGTTACCCAGGGGAGTAGGGAGACCCAGTACTTC
CSVTQGSRETQYF
>-|-|TRBJ2-7|TRBV7-8
TGTGCCAGCAGCTTAGGTCGGTATGGCAGGGACTACGAGCAGTACTTC
CASSLGRYGRDYEQYF
>TRBD1|-|TRBJ2-3|TRBV3-1/TRBV3-2
TGTGCCAGCAGCCAAGGGACAGGGAGCACAGATACGCAGTATTTT
CASSQGTGSTDTQYF
>TRBD1|few|TRBJ1-4|TRBV7-6
TGTGCCAGCAGCCTCGACAGGGTGTATGAAAAACTGTTTTTT
CASSLDRVYEKLFF
>TRBD1|-|TRBJ2-1|TRBV29-1
TGCAGCGCCACAGGGGGGAGCTCCTACAATGAGCAGTTCTTC
CSATGGSSYNEQFF
>TRBD2|-|TRBJ2-1|TRBV7-3
TGTGCCAGCAGCTTAGGACTAGCGGTATACAATGAGCAGTTCTTC
CASSLGLAVYNEQFF
>TRBD1|-|TRBJ2-4|TRBV5-4
TGTGCCAGCAGCGGGACACCGGGACAGGGGGCCAAAAACATTCAGTACTTC
CASSGTPGQGAKNIQYF
>TRBD2|-|TRBJ2-1|TRBV19
TGTGCCAGTAGTTCTTCGAGACTAGCGGGAGGGGTCGGTGAGCAGTTCTTC
CASSSSRLAGGVGEQFF
>-|-|TRBJ2-6|TRBV11-3
TGTGCCAGCAGACCGAGCTCTGGGGCCAACGTCCTGACTTTC
CASRPSSGANVLTF
>-|-|TRBJ2-7|TRBV11-3
TGTGCCAGCAGCTACGGGATGAGCTCCTACGAGCAGTACTTC
CASSYGMSSYEQYF
>-|-|TRBJ2-3|TRBV11-1
TGTGCCAGCAGCTCTTTCGCGGGCACAGATACGCAGTATTTT
CASSSFAGTDTQYF
>TRBD2|once|TRBJ2-2|TRBV11-3
TGTGCCAGCAGCTTAGTCCCTAGCGGTACCGGGGAGCTGTTTTTT
CASSLVPSGTGELFF
>-|-|TRBJ2-3|TRBV6-4
TGTGCCAGCCGCAACAGCGCGGGGCCCTCGTCGGCAGATACGCAGTATTTT
CASRNSAGPSSADTQYF
>-|-|TRBJ2-1|TRBV6-5
TGTGCCAGCAGCTACACACAATACAATGAGCAGTTCTTC
CASSYTQYNEQFF
>-|-|TRBJ2-3|TRBV6-5
TGTGCCAGCAACCTTTTCAGAACAGATACGCAGTATTTT
CASNLFRTDTQYF
>-|-|TRBJ2-1|TRBV4-3
TGCGCCAGCAGCGGCGGGACTTCTACACATGAGCAGTTCTTC
CASSGGTSTHEQFF
>TRBD2|-|TRBJ2-5|TRBV19
TGTGCCAGTAGTATAGGCGGAGCGGGGGGTCGAGAGACCCAGTACTTC
CASSIGGAGGRETQYF
>-|-|TRBJ2-7|TRBV3-1/TRBV3-2
TGTGCCAGCAGCCAAGCTGCAGGGGTTACCTACGAGCAGTACTTC
CASSQAAGVTYEQYF